What follows describes a single TCR beta chain. Antigen unknown. Deletions cut 5 bases from V and 4 bases from J, with 18 bases between. The germline V gene encodes CDR1 MNHEY and CDR2 SVGEGT. The CDR3 is 15 residues long. This sample is part of a study of T-cell memory formation after mild COVID-19. Study-level findings and limits: Clonal second-wave expansions that peaked on day 37 had unconfirmed SARS-CoV-2 specificity. Some clones that responded were present in memory (sampled pre-infection), which suggests cross-reactive memory joined.

5'RACE with constant-segment primers built TCRalpha and TCRbeta cDNA libraries with UMIs. TCRdb reprocessed the 5' RACE reads with MiXCR, giving one entry per CDR3 protein. This table has 470,000 or so distinct CDR3 sequences, 18% appearing once. This clonotype originated in an adult woman who had mild COVID-19 (a few samples of this study predate the infection). Cell type and time point are not known. The sample comprised PBMCs or a T cell subset sorted from them (not recorded which). V and J are TRBV6-2 or TRBV6-3 and TRBJ2-7; the D gene is possibly TRBD2 (6 bases). CDR3 residues: CASSNPAGTLYEQYF. The CDR3 DNA reads TGTGCCAGCAGTAACCCGGCGGGGACCCTTTACGAGCAGTACTTC.